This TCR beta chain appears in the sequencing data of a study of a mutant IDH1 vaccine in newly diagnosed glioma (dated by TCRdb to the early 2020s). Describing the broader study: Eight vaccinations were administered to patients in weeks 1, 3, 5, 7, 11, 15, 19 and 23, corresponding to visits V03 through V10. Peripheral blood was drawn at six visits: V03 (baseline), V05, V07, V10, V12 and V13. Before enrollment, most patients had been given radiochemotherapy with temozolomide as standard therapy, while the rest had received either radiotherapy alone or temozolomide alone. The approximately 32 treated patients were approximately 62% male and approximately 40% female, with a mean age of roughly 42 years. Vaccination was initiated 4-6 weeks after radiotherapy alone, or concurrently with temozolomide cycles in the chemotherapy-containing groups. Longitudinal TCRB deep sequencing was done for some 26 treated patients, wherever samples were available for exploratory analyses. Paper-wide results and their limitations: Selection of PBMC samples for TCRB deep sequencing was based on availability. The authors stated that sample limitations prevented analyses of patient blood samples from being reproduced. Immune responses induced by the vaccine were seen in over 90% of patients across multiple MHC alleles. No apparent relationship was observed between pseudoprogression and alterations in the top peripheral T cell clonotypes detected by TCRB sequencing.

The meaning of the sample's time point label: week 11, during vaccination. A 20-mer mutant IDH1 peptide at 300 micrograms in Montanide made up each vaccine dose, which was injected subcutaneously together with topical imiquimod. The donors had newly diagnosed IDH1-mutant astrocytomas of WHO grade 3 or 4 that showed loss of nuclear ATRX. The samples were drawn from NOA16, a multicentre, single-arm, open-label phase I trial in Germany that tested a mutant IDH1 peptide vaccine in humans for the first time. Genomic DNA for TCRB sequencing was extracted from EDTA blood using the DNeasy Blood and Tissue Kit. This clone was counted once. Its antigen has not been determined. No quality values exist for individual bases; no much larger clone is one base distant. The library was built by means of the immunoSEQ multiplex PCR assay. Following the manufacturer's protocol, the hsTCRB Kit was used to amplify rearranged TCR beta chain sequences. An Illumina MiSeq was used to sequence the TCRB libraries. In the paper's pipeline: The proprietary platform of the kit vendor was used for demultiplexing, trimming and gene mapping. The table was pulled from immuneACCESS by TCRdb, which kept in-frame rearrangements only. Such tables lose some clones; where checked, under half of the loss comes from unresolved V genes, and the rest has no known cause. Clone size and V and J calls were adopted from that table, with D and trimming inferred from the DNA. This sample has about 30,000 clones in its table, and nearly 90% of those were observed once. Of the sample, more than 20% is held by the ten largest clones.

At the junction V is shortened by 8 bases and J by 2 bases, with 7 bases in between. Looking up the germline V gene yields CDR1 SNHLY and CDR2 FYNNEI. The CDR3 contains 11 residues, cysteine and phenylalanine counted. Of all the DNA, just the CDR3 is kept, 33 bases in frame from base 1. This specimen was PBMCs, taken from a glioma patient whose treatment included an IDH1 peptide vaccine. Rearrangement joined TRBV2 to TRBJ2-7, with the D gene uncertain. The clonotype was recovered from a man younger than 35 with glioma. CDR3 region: CASSSAYEQYF. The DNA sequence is TGTGCCAGCTCTTCAGCCTACGAGCAGTACTTC.